The 10 T cell receptor beta chains reported below all come from one sample, sequenced in a study of cytomegalovirus exposure and HLA in healthy donors. In the PCR, 60 Vbeta and 13 Jbeta primers were used. Assay used: immunoSEQ multiplex PCR; TCRdb lists only in-frame clones, some missing. Found here are about 140,000 clones, approximately 80% of them singletons; the top ten hold 1.9%. The specimen sequenced was PBMCs. The origin of the receptors is a woman aged 40 to 49 in good health and CMV-seronegative.

The genes are TRBV11-2 and TRBJ1-2, with D maybe TRBD1 (6 bases). The CDR3 has 12 residues. The germline V gene encodes CDR1 SGHAT and CDR2 FQNNGV. Deletions cut 5 bases from V and 7 bases from J, with 11 bases between. CDR3 sequence: CASSPQGLGYTF. The CDR3 DNA reads TGTGCCAGCAGCCCACAGGGTCTTGGCTACACCTTC. The full variable domain, completed using reference TRBV11-2 and TRBJ1-2, is EAGVAQSPRYKIIEKRQSVAFWCNPISGHATLYWYQQILGQGPKLLIQFQNNGVVDDSQLPKDRFSAERLKGVDSTLKIQPAKLEDSAVYLCASSPQGLGYTFGSGTRLTVV.

Turning to this clone: Germline is not matched at one junction end, which may reflect a read error. This chain links TRBV7-3 with TRBJ2-4; 7 bases are a match to TRBD2. The CDR3 extends over 13 amino acids. CDR1 is SGHTA, CDR2 FQGTGA, per germline. The CDR3 nucleotides are TGTGCCAGCAGCCCAAAGAGGCTAGCGGAAGAGTGCTTC. It yields the protein CASSPKRLAEECF.

The rearrangement links TRBV27 to TRBJ1-1; TRBD1 aligns across 7 bases. This CDR3 spans 14 amino acids. Germline trimming cut 6 bases from V and 5 bases from J; bases unmatched to any gene: 9. The germline V gene encodes CDR1 MNHEY and CDR2 SMNVEV (reference sequence). The DNA of the CDR3 is TGTGCCAGCAGCGATACAGGGGTTTGGACTGAAGCTTTCTTT. Translated: CASSDTGVWTEAFF.

Of note for this clone: This CDR3 is also generated by other DNA sequences in the sample. The CDR3 here is CASSRQENTEAFF. DNA for the CDR3: TGTGCCAGCAGCAGACAGGAGAACACTGAAGCTTTCTTT. The J gene is TRBJ1-1, the V gene TRBV7-9; D is perhaps TRBD1 (6 bases). The CDR3 spans 13 residues. Germline CDR1 and CDR2: SEHNR and FQNEAQ (reference sequence). V lost 5 bases and J 1 base, leaving 8 bases between the germline ends.

V is TRBV7-6 and J is TRBJ2-1; D possibly corresponds to TRBD2 (5 bases). CDR3 length: 11 residues. Germline V gene lookup returns CDR1 SGHVS and CDR2 FNYEAQ. Trimming removed 3 bases at V and 12 bases at J, with 9 bases between. The CDR3 DNA reads TGTGCCAGCAGCTTTCGCGGGCCGCAGTTCTTC. It is translated as CASSFRGPQFF.

The chain uses TRBV5-1 and TRBJ1-3; D might be TRBD1 (5 bases). CDR1 is SGHRS, CDR2 YFSETQ, per germline. V gave up 4 bases and J gave up 0 bases, with 11 bases separating them. This CDR3 is built from 15 residues. This CDR3 is CASSPGDSSGNTIYF. The CDR3 DNA reads as TGCGCCAGCAGCCCCGGGGACTCCTCTGGAAACACCATATATTTT.

The table lists this clone with a few counts. The chain couples TRBV7-8 to TRBJ2-2; a weak D match, TRBD1 (5 bases). The CDR3 is 14 amino acids. Germline CDR1 SGHVS, CDR2 FQNEAQ. Trimming cost V 2 bases and J 1 base, with 5 bases left between them. The CDR3 DNA reads TGTGCCAGCAGCTTACAGGGGAACACCGGGGAGCTGTTTTTT. Translation: CASSLQGNTGELFF. Combining the CDR3 with reference TRBV7-8 and TRBJ2-2 gives the whole variable domain GAGVSQSPRYKVAKRGQDVALRCDPISGHVSLFWYQQALGQGPEFLTYFQNEAQLDKSGLPSDRFFAERPEGSVSTLKIQRTQQEDSAVYLCASSLQGNTGELFFGEGSRLTVL.

The genes are TRBV18 and TRBJ1-1; D call uncertain. V shed 2 bases and J shed 1 base, with 5 bases lying between them. This CDR3 region has 13 residues. CDR1 KGHSH and CDR2 LQKENI come from the germline V gene. The CDR3 region is CASSPSQNTEAFF. As DNA, the CDR3 is TGTGCCAGCTCACCATCCCAGAACACTGAAGCTTTCTTT.

The chain is built from TRBV19 and TRBJ1-5, with 10 nucleotides matching TRBD1. This CDR3 has 16 residues. The V gene's germline CDR1 is LNHDA and CDR2 SQIVND (reference sequence). Losses at the gene ends were 3 bases for V and 7 bases for J; bases not matched to a gene: 9. CDR3 region: CASSIMTGGLGQPQHF. The CDR3 DNA reads TGTGCCAGTAGTATCATGACAGGGGGCTTAGGGCAGCCCCAGCATTTT.

J is TRBJ1-4 and V is TRBV5-1; TRBD1 is a possible D gene (6 bases). In germline, CDR1 is SGHRS, CDR2 YFSETQ. The CDR3 runs to 16 residues. With 0 bases removed from V and 0 bases from J, the gap between germline ends came to 9 bases. The CDR3 spells CASSLDRDSTNEKLFF. The DNA for the CDR3 is TGCGCCAGCAGCTTGGACAGGGATTCAACTAATGAAAAACTGTTTTTT.